These T cell receptor beta chains were read from a single sample in a study of cytomegalovirus exposure and HLA in healthy donors. Sequenced by immunoSEQ multiplex PCR; TCRdb stores in-frame clones only, minus some. The data hold 150,000 to 200,000 clones, with 60% to 85% observed a single time. The sequencing sample was made of PBMCs. Receptors originate from a man between 18 and 29 years old in good health and CMV-seronegative. CDR3s include the opening cysteine and the closing phenylalanine or tryptophan. A D gene is named only where the DNA matches it firmly. Only some rows state a clone size, as once, few, many or a class for expanded clones.

NA	TRBV9	TRBJ1-3	NA	CASSGTGDTIYF	TGTGCCAGCAGCGGAACAGGTGACACCATATATTTT
NA	TRBV6-5	TRBJ2-5	NA	CASSYARGAETQYF	TGTGCCAGCAGTTACGCCAGGGGGGCAGAGACCCAGTACTTC
NA	TRBV9	TRBJ2-7	NA	CASSSETGFGIYEQYF	TGTGCCAGCAGCTCAGAAACAGGGTTCGGTATCTACGAGCAGTACTTC
NA	TRBV5-1	TRBJ2-7	NA	CASGGPLGEQYF	TGCGCCAGCGGAGGTCCCTTAGGCGAGCAGTACTTC
NA	TRBV28	TRBJ2-7	few	CASSSPYEQYF	TGTGCCAGCAGTTCCCCATACGAGCAGTACTTC
TRBD1	TRBV19	TRBJ2-5	few	CASSKGQGLATQYF	TGTGCCAGTAGTAAAGGACAGGGGCTGGCGACCCAGTACTTC
NA	TRBV27	TRBJ1-5	NA	CASSEARSNQPQHF	TGTGCCAGCAGTGAGGCCCGCAGCAATCAGCCCCAGCATTTT
NA	TRBV19	TRBJ1-6	NA	CASKTTGGSPLHF	TGTGCCAGTAAAACAACGGGTGGGTCACCCCTCCACTTT
TRBD2	TRBV7-9	TRBJ2-1	NA	CASSLRGGGAVSYNEQFF	TGTGCCAGCAGCTTACGTGGCGGGGGGGCCGTTTCATACAATGAGCAGTTCTTC
TRBD1	TRBV10-3	TRBJ1-1	NA	CAIRTATGMNTEAFF	TGTGCCATCAGAACCGCGACAGGGATGAACACTGAAGCTTTCTTT
TRBD1	TRBV6-5	TRBJ1-1	NA	CASSYSSGTGDTEAFF	TGTGCCAGCAGTTACTCAAGCGGGACAGGGGACACTGAAGCTTTCTTT
TRBD2	TRBV11-3	TRBJ2-3	NA	CASSLGLAGGSSSTDTQYF	TGTGCCAGCAGCCTCGGACTAGCGGGAGGATCCTCTAGCACAGATACGCAGTATTTT
NA	TRBV9	TRBJ1-1	NA	CASSAPTGFGTEAFF	TGTGCCAGCAGCGCCCCAACAGGGTTCGGCACTGAAGCTTTCTTT
NA	TRBV6-5	TRBJ2-1	NA	CASNEIIAPYNEQFF	TGTGCCAGCAATGAGATAATAGCGCCATACAATGAGCAGTTCTTC
TRBD1	TRBV5-1	TRBJ1-4	NA	CASSRTGASTNEKLFF	TGCGCCAGCAGTCGGACAGGGGCCTCAACTAATGAAAAACTGTTTTTT
NA	TRBV19	TRBJ2-3	NA	CASADRLDTQYF	TGTGCCAGTGCCGACAGGTTAGATACGCAGTATTTT
NA	TRBV6-1	TRBJ1-1	NA	CASSERGHLNTEAFF	TGTGCCAGCAGTGAGCGGGGGCACCTGAACACTGAAGCTTTCTTT
TRBD1	TRBV7-6	TRBJ2-2	NA	CASSLDRGRPGELFF	TGTGCCAGCAGCCTCGACAGGGGGAGGCCCGGGGAGCTGTTTTTT
NA	TRBV9	TRBJ2-2	few	CASSVQDGGQGGELFF	TGTGCCAGCAGCGTACAGGACGGGGGGCAGGGCGGGGAGCTGTTTTTT
NA	TRBV5-4	TRBJ2-7	few	CASSLDRVSYEQYF	TGTGCCAGCAGCTTGGACAGGGTTAGCTACGAGCAGTACTTC
NA	TRBV5-1	TRBJ1-1	NA	CASSRLLTGGGSTEAFF	TGCGCCAGCAGCAGACTATTGACAGGCGGTGGGAGCACTGAAGCTTTCTTT
TRBD1	TRBV18	TRBJ1-2	NA	CASSPGTGNGYTF	TGTGCCAGCTCACCTGGGACAGGGAATGGCTACACCTTC
NA	TRBV30	TRBJ1-2	once	CAWSTGGGYTF	TGTGCCTGGAGTACGGGGGGCGGCTACACCTTC
NA	TRBV28	TRBJ2-7	NA	CASRGTSWYEQYF	TGTGCCAGCCGGGGGACGTCATGGTACGAGCAGTACTTC
TRBD2	TRBV2	TRBJ2-1	NA	CASSAGGAYNEQFF	TGTGCCAGTTCAGCGGGAGGTGCCTACAATGAGCAGTTCTTC
NA	TRBV19	TRBJ1-4	once	CASKGGGASNEKLFF	TGTGCCAGTAAAGGGGGGGGTGCGTCTAATGAAAAACTGTTTTTT
TRBD1	TRBV7-2	TRBJ1-5	NA	CASSQTGRFWPQHF	TGTGCCAGCAGCCAGACAGGGCGCTTTTGGCCCCAGCATTTT
NA	TRBV7-7	TRBJ2-2	NA	CASSSGGMAGSTGELFF	TGTGCTAGCAGCTCCGGTGGTATGGCGGGGTCCACCGGGGAGCTGTTTTTT
TRBD1	TRBV28	TRBJ2-3	NA	CASSLDPGGGYPAVQYF	TGTGCCAGCAGTTTAGATCCAGGGGGTGGGTATCCAGCAGTGCAGTATTTT
TRBD2	TRBV28	TRBJ2-1	NA	CASSQPGLAPLNEQFF	TGTGCCAGCAGTCAACCGGGACTAGCGCCTCTGAATGAGCAGTTCTTC
NA	TRBV28	TRBJ2-7	NA	CASSRLGPQYF	TGTGCCAGCAGCCGGCTGGGGCCCCAGTACTTC
TRBD1	TRBV28	TRBJ2-7	NA	CASGPGQGYEQYF	TGTGCCAGCGGACCGGGACAGGGCTACGAGCAGTACTTC
TRBD2	TRBV4-2	TRBJ2-3	NA	CASSVGSGGSGDTQYF	TGTGCCAGCAGCGTAGGTAGCGGGGGATCAGGGGATACGCAGTATTTT
TRBD1	TRBV5-4	TRBJ2-7	NA	CASSLGTGWTSYEQYF	TGTGCCAGCAGCTTGGGGACAGGATGGACCTCCTACGAGCAGTACTTC
TRBD2	TRBV9	TRBJ2-3	NA	CASSVAGGGGTDTQYF	TGTGCCAGCAGCGTAGCGGGCGGGGGGGGCACAGATACGCAGTATTTT
NA	TRBV10-3	TRBJ1-1	NA	CAISTGLNTEAFF	TGTGCCATTTCTACAGGGCTGAACACTGAAGCTTTCTTT
NA	TRBV5-5	TRBJ2-7	NA	CASSLPGQSYEQYF	TGTGCCAGCAGCTTGCCAGGGCAATCCTACGAGCAGTACTTC
NA	TRBV4-1	TRBJ2-7	NA	CASSQGYSGIDEQYF	TGCGCCAGCAGCCAAGGGTACAGTGGCATCGACGAGCAGTACTTC
NA	TRBV6-1	TRBJ2-3	NA	CASSRAEFTDTQYF	TGTGCCAGCAGTCGAGCGGAGTTCACAGATACGCAGTATTTT
TRBD1	TRBV29-1	TRBJ2-2	NA	CSVEGQGVVGELFF	TGCAGCGTTGAGGGGCAGGGGGTTGTGGGGGAGCTGTTTTTT
TRBD1	TRBV9	TRBJ2-3	few	CASSARQGSLSDTQYF	TGTGCCAGCAGCGCTAGACAGGGGAGTTTATCAGATACGCAGTATTTT
NA	TRBV10-3	TRBJ1-1	NA	CAISVGGNTEAFF	TGTGCCATCAGTGTCGGCGGGAACACTGAAGCTTTCTTT
TRBD1	TRBV9	TRBJ1-1	few	CASSGHRGPNTEAFF	TGTGCCAGCAGCGGCCACAGGGGGCCCAACACTGAAGCTTTCTTT
NA	TRBV21-1	TRBJ2-7	NA	CASRLGPLVAYEQYF	TGTGCCAGCAGACTGGGCCCTCTGGTTGCCTACGAGCAGTACTTC
TRBD2	TRBV5-1	TRBJ2-5	NA	CASSLEVAGGQETQYF	TGCGCCAGCAGCTTGGAGGTAGCGGGGGGCCAAGAGACCCAGTACTTC
TRBD1	TRBV28	TRBJ1-1	few	CASSFLRGRGTEAFF	TGTGCCAGCAGTTTCCTCAGGGGGCGCGGGACTGAAGCTTTCTTT
NA	TRBV9	TRBJ2-3	NA	CASSPRGIPDTQYF	TGTGCCAGCAGCCCTCGGGGAATCCCAGATACGCAGTATTTT
TRBD1	TRBV4-2	TRBJ2-7	few	CASSHGQGDYEQYF	TGTGCCAGCAGCCACGGACAGGGAGACTACGAGCAGTACTTC
TRBD1	TRBV6-5	TRBJ2-1	once	CATQDRSRVEQFF	TGTGCCACGCAGGACAGGTCAAGAGTTGAGCAGTTCTTC
NA	TRBV7-9	TRBJ2-7	NA	CSSSTPFSPQADEQYF	TGTTCCAGCAGCACCCCTTTTTCGCCACAAGCGGACGAGCAGTACTTC
NA	TRBV15	TRBJ1-2	NA	CATSRPRGMQYGYTF	TGTGCCACCAGCAGACCCAGAGGGATGCAGTATGGCTACACCTTC
NA	TRBV5-8	TRBJ1-6	NA	CASSLDSYNSPLHF	TGTGCCAGCAGCTTGGACAGCTATAATTCACCCCTCCACTTT
TRBD2	TRBV15	TRBJ2-7	once	CATSRGFASGTYEQYF	TGTGCCACCAGCAGAGGATTTGCTAGCGGTACCTACGAGCAGTACTTC